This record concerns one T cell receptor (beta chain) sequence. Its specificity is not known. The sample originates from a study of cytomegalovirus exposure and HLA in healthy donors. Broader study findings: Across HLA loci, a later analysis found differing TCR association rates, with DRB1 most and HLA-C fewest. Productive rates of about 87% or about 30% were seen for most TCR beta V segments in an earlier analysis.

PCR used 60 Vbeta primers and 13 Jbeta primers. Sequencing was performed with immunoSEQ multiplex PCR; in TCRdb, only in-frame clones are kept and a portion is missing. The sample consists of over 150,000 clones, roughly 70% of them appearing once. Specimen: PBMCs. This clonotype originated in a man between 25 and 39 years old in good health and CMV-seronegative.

The CDR3 nucleotides are TGCGCCAGCAGCTTGGGCTTCGGGGACAGGGTAGAAGCTTTCTTT. This sequence encodes CASSLGFGDRVEAFF. V gene TRBV5-1 combines with J gene TRBJ1-1; 9 bases agree with TRBD1. CDR3 length: 15 residues. Germline V lookup: CDR1 SGHRS, CDR2 YFSETQ. Trimming cost V 0 bases and J 8 bases; bases outside gene matches: 8.